This passage covers 20 T cell receptor beta chains from one sample sequenced in a study of blood T cells in healthy people across ages. Primers used in a second PCR of roughly 7 to 12 cycles were a sample-barcoded 5' primer and a J-beta primer mix. TCRdb reanalysed the 5' RACE reads using MiXCR and keeps one entry per CDR3 protein. The sample holds about 800,000 distinct CDR3 sequences, about 46% seen once. The sample taken for sequencing was blood. The receptors derive from an elderly man in good health.

The rearrangement links TRBV5-1 to TRBJ2-3, with a possible D match to TRBD2 (5 bases). The CDR3 has 16 residues. Trimming pared 5 bases from V and 4 bases from J, leaving 20 bases between. The V gene's germline CDR1 is SGHRS and CDR2 YFSETQ. This CDR3 reads CASSLRLAKEADTQYF. CDR3 nucleotides: TGCGCCAGCAGTCTCAGGCTGGCTAAGGAGGCAGATACGCAGTATTTT.

This clonotype was recorded only once. This chain uses TRBV16 with TRBJ2-1; TRBD1 aligns across 11 bases. This CDR3 has 20 residues. Germline lookup yields CDR1 KGHSY and CDR2 FQNENV. J was trimmed by 1 base and V by 1 base; bases with no gene match: 12. CDR3 amino acids: CASSQWGTGGATLSYNEQFF. CDR3 coding DNA: TGTGCCAGCAGCCAATGGGGGACAGGGGGGGCGACCCTATCCTACAATGAGCAGTTCTTC. Looking up the rest from reference TRBV16 and TRBJ2-1 gives the full variable domain: GEEVAQTPKHLVRGEGQKAKLYCAPIKGHSYVFWYQQVLKNEFKFLISFQNENVFDETGMPKERFSAKCLPNSPCSLEIQATKLEDSAVYFCASSQWGTGGATLSYNEQFFGPGTRLTVL.

This clonotype was observed a handful of times. The V call is TRBV9, the J call TRBJ2-1; a weak D match, TRBD2 (7 bases). The CDR3 has 18 residues. V lost 0 bases and J 7 bases, leaving 23 bases between the germline ends. CDR1 and CDR2 (germline): SGDLS, YYNGEE. CDR3 sequence (DNA): TGTGCCAGCAGCGTAGGACCTTTAGGGGGGAGGGGTAAGAATGAGCAGTTCTTC. It is translated as CASSVGPLGGRGKNEQFF. Together with reference TRBV9 and TRBJ2-1, the CDR3 gives the full variable domain: DSGVTQTPKHLITATGQRVTLRCSPRSGDLSVYWYQQSLDQGLQFLIQYYNGEERAKGNILERFSAQQFPDLHSELNLSSLELGDSALYFCASSVGPLGGRGKNEQFFGPGTRLTVL.

J is TRBJ1-5 and V is TRBV7-2; D gene unclear. Germline V gives CDR1 SGHTA, CDR2 FQGNSA. The CDR3 is made up of 15 amino acids. Trimming pared 8 bases from V and 0 bases from J, leaving 14 bases between. The CDR3 is CASANFALSNQPQHF. The DNA for the CDR3 is TGTGCCAGCGCCAACTTTGCGCTTAGCAATCAGCCCCAGCATTTT. The entire variable domain, with the rest obtained from reference TRBV7-2 and TRBJ1-5, is as follows: GAGVSQSPSNKVTEKGKDVELRCDPISGHTALYWYRQSLGQGLEFLIYFQGNSAPDKSGLPSDRFSAERTGGSVSTLTIQRTQQEDSAVYLCASANFALSNQPQHFGDGTRLSIL.

J is TRBJ2-7 and V is TRBV4-2; 11 bases line up with TRBD1. The V and J ends lost 5 bases and 12 bases, in that order; junction bases with no gene match: 12. The CDR3 loop spans 14 amino acids. CDR1 and CDR2 from the germline V gene are LGHNA and YNFKEQ. CDR3 nucleotide sequence: TGTGCCAGCAGCGGGGACAGGGGGTCACTTCCCCTGTACTTC. Protein product: CASSGDRGSLPLYF.

This clonotype turned up a few times. The V gene is TRBV18, the J gene TRBJ1-4; 7 bases match TRBD1. V gave up 5 bases and J gave up 6 bases; unmatched junction bases: 6. The length of the CDR3 is 14 residues. CDR1 is KGHSH and CDR2 is LQKENI in the germline V gene. The CDR3 protein is CASSYDREDEKLFF. For the CDR3, the DNA is TGTGCCAGCTCATATGACAGGGAGGATGAAAAACTGTTTTTT. Looking up the rest from reference TRBV18 and TRBJ1-4 gives the full variable domain: NAGVMQNPRHLVRRRGQEARLRCSPMKGHSHVYWYRQLPEEGLKFMVYLQKENIIDESGMPKERFSAEFPKEGPSILRIQQVVRGDSAAYFCASSYDREDEKLFFGSGTQLSVL.

This clonotype was found many times. This chain uses TRBV7-2 with TRBJ2-1, with D maybe TRBD2 (6 bases). V gave up 4 bases and J gave up 6 bases, with 16 bases separating them. Germline CDR1 reads SGHTA; CDR2 reads FQGNSA. The CDR3 runs 15 residues. CDR3 coding DNA: TGTGCCAGCAGCTCCTCTTACGGGAGCCTCAATGAGCAGTTCTTC. It specifies CASSSSYGSLNEQFF.

This clonotype was found many times. The chain is built from TRBV7-2 and TRBJ2-3, with 13 bases lining up with TRBD2. The CDR3 is made up of 16 amino acids. Trimming removed 4 bases from V and 6 bases from J; junction bases left unmatched: 7. The germline V gene encodes CDR1 SGHTA and CDR2 FQGNSA. The CDR3 DNA sequence: TGTGCCAGCAGCTCACGGACTAGCGGGGGTCAGGATACGCAGTATTTT. It yields the protein CASSSRTSGGQDTQYF.

The chain couples TRBV5-1 to TRBJ2-1; 7 positions agree with TRBD1. From germline, CDR1 is SGHRS and CDR2 YFSETQ. Trimming took 3 bases from V and 7 from J; bases not matched to a gene: 10. This CDR3 spans 15 amino acids. This chain's CDR3 is CASSSGQREPNEQFF. CDR3 sequence (DNA): TGCGCCAGCAGCTCGGGACAGCGAGAGCCGAATGAGCAGTTCTTC.

This sequence joins TRBV20-1 and TRBJ2-3; 8 bases align to TRBD2. CDR3 length: 15 residues. V was pared by 6 bases and J by 0 bases, with 8 bases of the junction left unmatched. Germline lookup yields CDR1 DFQATT and CDR2 SNEGSKA (reference sequence). CDR3: CSATGGALSTDTQYF. The CDR3 region has the DNA TGCAGTGCAACCGGGGGGGCCCTTAGCACAGATACGCAGTATTTT.

This clonotype came up many times. This chain connects TRBV11-3 to TRBJ2-1; 12 nucleotides align to TRBD2. Germline V gene data show CDR1 as SGHNT and CDR2 as YENEEA. V dropped 2 bases and J dropped 9; count of bases not matched to a gene: 5. CDR3 length: 15 amino acids. The CDR3 here is CASSLRLAGEIEQFF. CDR3 nucleotide sequence: TGTGCCAGCAGCTTACGACTAGCGGGAGAAATTGAGCAGTTCTTC. Supplemented by reference TRBV11-3 and TRBJ2-1, the full variable domain reads EAGVVQSPRYKIIEKKQPVAFWCNPISGHNTLYWYLQNLGQGPELLIRYENEEAVDDSQLPKDRFSAERLKGVDSTLKIQPAELGDSAVYLCASSLRLAGEIEQFFGPGTRLTVL.

This chain links TRBV9 with TRBJ2-1; D is possibly TRBD1 (5 bases). Trimming took off 1 base at V and 5 bases at J, with 13 bases between the two ends. The CDR3 runs to 15 residues. Germline V CDR1 and CDR2: SGDLS, YYNGEE. The CDR3 loop reads CASSVLGAENNEQFF. CDR3 in DNA: TGTGCCAGCAGCGTATTAGGGGCGGAAAACAATGAGCAGTTCTTC. Using reference TRBV9 and TRBJ2-1 for the parts outside the CDR3, the full variable domain is DSGVTQTPKHLITATGQRVTLRCSPRSGDLSVYWYQQSLDQGLQFLIQYYNGEERAKGNILERFSAQQFPDLHSELNLSSLELGDSALYFCASSVLGAENNEQFFGPGTRLTVL.

The V call is TRBV10-3, the J call TRBJ1-2, with 9 bases fitting TRBD1. Germline loops: CDR1 ENHRY, CDR2 SYGVKD. V shed 6 bases, J shed 6 bases, and the junction held 2 bases outside the gene matches. This CDR3 region has 12 residues. The CDR3 here is CAISTGGHGYTF. DNA of the CDR3: TGTGCCATCAGCACAGGGGGCCATGGCTACACCTTC.

In regard to this clonotype: This may arise from a read error, as a much more abundant clone is one base away. J is TRBJ2-7 and V is TRBV7-2; a possible D gene is TRBD2 (5 bases). V dropped 5 bases and J dropped 6 bases, with 17 bases sitting between them. This CDR3 spans 14 amino acids. Germline CDR1 and CDR2: SGHTA and FQGNSA. CDR3 coding DNA: TGTGCCAGCAGCCAACTAGTGGGAGCGAGCGAGCAGTACTTC. Protein sequence: CASSQLVGASEQYF.

The J gene is TRBJ2-5, the V gene TRBV9; tentatively, D is TRBD2 (6 bases). Germline CDR1 and CDR2: SGDLS and YYNGEE. V was trimmed by 0 bases and J by 5 bases, leaving 23 bases between them. The CDR3 is made up of 18 amino acids. The CDR3 bases are TGTGCCAGCAGCGTAGGAGCTGGAGGGGCGGGATATACCGAGACCCAGTACTTC. It yields the protein CASSVGAGGAGYTETQYF.

The chain is built from TRBV20-1 and TRBJ1-5; maybe TRBD1 (5 bases). The CDR3 runs 13 residues. Per the germline V gene, CDR1 is DFQATT and CDR2 is SNEGSKA (reference sequence). V was cut by 3 bases and J by 8 bases, with 14 bases left in between. CDR3 residues: CSARNAGWKPQHF. The CDR3, as DNA: TGCAGTGCTAGGAATGCAGGGTGGAAGCCCCAGCATTTT.

V gene TRBV20-1 combines with J gene TRBJ2-1; TRBD2 might be the D (5 bases). CDR3 length: 13 amino acids. Germline CDR1 and CDR2: DFQATT and SNEGSKA (reference sequence). Between the trimmed V and J ends, which lost 3 bases and 5 bases, there was a span of 11 bases. As DNA, the CDR3 is TGCAGTGCTAGGCGAGGGAATCACAATGAGCAGTTCTTC. This codes for CSARRGNHNEQFF.

This chain connects TRBV9 to TRBJ1-2; TRBD1 matches 11 bases. The CDR3 covers 15 residues. The trim removed 4 bases at V and 0 bases at J, leaving 2 bases unmatched. The germline V gene encodes CDR1 SGDLS and CDR2 YYNGEE. This CDR3 is CASSRTGGPNYGYTF. CDR3 bases: TGTGCCAGCAGCCGGACAGGGGGCCCTAACTATGGCTACACCTTC.

This clonotype was found many times. The rearrangement uses TRBV20-1 and TRBJ1-5; tentative D call: TRBD1 (5 bases). The CDR3 spans 15 residues. Trimming stripped 2 bases from V and 3 bases from J, with 14 bases between. CDR1 is DFQATT, CDR2 SNEGSKA, per germline (reference sequence). The CDR3 DNA reads as TGCAGTGCTAGAATCGGGACCGGGATCAATCAGCCCCAGCATTTT. This translates into CSARIGTGINQPQHF.

This chain connects TRBV11-2 to TRBJ2-5; tentatively, D is TRBD1 (5 bases). Trimming took off 5 bases at V and 4 bases at J, with 20 bases between the two ends. The CDR3 length is 16 residues. The V gene's germline CDR1 is SGHAT and CDR2 FQNNGV. The CDR3 DNA reads TGTGCCAGCAGCCATACAGGCATCTTCAAAATAGAGACCCAGTACTTC. Its protein is CASSHTGIFKIETQYF.